This T cell receptor (beta chain) was captured in a study of T cell responses to AZD1222 COVID-19 vaccine. Overall study results and limits: Spike-specific TCR depth and breadth grew after two AZD1222 doses. Most donors were white British and more were female, and clonal diversity was possibly underestimated.

Notes on this clone: Its specificity is not known.

The germline V gene has CDR1 MNHEY and CDR2 SVGEGT. Trimming pared 0 bases from V and 10 bases from J, leaving 16 bases between. The CDR3 sequence is 16 residues long. TCRdb's table, derived via immunoSEQ multiplex PCR, lists solely in-frame clones and lacks some. Of tens of thousands of clones listed, 80% to 90% are singletons. The source of this sequence is an adult who received the AZD1222 COVID-19 vaccine. The rearrangement uses TRBV6-2 or TRBV6-3 and TRBJ1-6, with D unresolved. Specimen: peripheral blood, collected 28 days after the second AZD1222 dose. The CDR3: CASSYSKARSSSPLHF. The CDR3 DNA reads TGTGCCAGCAGTTACTCGAAGGCCAGGAGTTCGTCACCCCTCCACTTT.